The sequence of this T cell receptor beta chain was determined in a study of blood T cell repertoires in COVID-19. Generated by immunoSEQ multiplex PCR, the TCRdb table keeps only in-frame clones and is missing some. This table holds approximately 410,000 clones, roughly 89% found once. The CDR3 covers 13 residues. CDR1 is SGHNT and CDR2 is YENEEA in the germline V gene. V shed 1 base and J shed 5 bases, with 8 bases lying between them. The V and J genes are TRBV11-3 and TRBJ2-5; D unclear. This sequence originates from a woman aged 25 to 45 with active or convalescent COVID-19. The sequenced material came from peripheral blood. CDR3 protein: CASSLGALETQYF. CDR3 coding DNA: TGTGCCAGCAGCTTAGGGGCTCTTGAGACCCAGTACTTC.